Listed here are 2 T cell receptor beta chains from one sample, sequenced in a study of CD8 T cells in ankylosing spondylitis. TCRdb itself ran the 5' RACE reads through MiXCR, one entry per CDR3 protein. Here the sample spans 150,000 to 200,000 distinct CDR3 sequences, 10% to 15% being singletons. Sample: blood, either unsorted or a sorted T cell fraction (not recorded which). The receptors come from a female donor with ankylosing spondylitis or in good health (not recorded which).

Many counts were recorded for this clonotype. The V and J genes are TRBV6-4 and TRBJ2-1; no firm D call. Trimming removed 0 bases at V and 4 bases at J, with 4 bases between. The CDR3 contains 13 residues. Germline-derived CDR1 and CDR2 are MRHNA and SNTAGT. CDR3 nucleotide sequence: TGTGCCAGCAGTGACTCTGAGTACAATGAGCAGTTCTTC. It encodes CASSDSEYNEQFF.

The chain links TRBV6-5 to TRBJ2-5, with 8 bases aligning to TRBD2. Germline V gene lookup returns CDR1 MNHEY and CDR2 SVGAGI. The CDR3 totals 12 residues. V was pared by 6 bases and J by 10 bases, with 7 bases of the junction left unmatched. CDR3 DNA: TGTGCCAGCAGCCGCTCGGGGGGGGGCCAGTACTTC. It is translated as CASSRSGGGQYF.